This note documents a single TCR beta chain sequence. The entry originates in a study of blood T cell repertoires in COVID-19. Study-level background: The samples span acute and convalescent COVID-19 from the United States, Italy and Spain. Sources were T cells, B-cell-depleted T cells, or PBMCs; the material itself was cDNA or gDNA.

The V and J ends lost 5 bases and 7 bases, in that order; junction bases with no gene match: 5. CDR3 size: 13 residues. Germline V gives CDR1 SEHNR, CDR2 FQNEAQ (reference sequence). The method was immunoSEQ multiplex PCR; TCRdb's version includes in-frame clones alone and lacks a portion of them. The data contain roughly 90,000 clones, around three quarters of them singletons. This receptor was taken from an older woman with acute or convalescent COVID-19. V is TRBV7-9 and J is TRBJ2-1; 7 nucleotides align to TRBD1. The sample was peripheral blood. The CDR3 DNA sequence: TGTGCCAGCAGCGCCGACAGGGATAATGAGCAGTTCTTC. Translation gives CASSADRDNEQFF. The full variable domain, its missing parts supplied by reference TRBV7-9 and TRBJ2-1, is DTGVSQNPRHKITKRGQNVTFRCDPISEHNRLYWYRQTLGQGPEFLTYFQNEAQLEKSRLLSDRFSAERPKGSFSTLEIQRTEQGDSAMYLCASSADRDNEQFFGPGTRLTVL.